The 16 T cell receptor beta chains given below trace back to one sample, sequenced in a study of T cells in Graves' hyperthyroidism and ophthalmopathy. Amplified TCR beta CDR3 regions came from RNA transcripts. HTBI primers were the set used in a first-round RT-PCR of the TCR CDR3. TCRdb redid the calling of the multiplex PCR reads with MiXCR, one entry per CDR3 protein. This table holds approximately 610,000 distinct CDR3 sequences, over 12% found once. Sequenced: blood. These receptors all stem from a woman between 40 and 50 years old with Graves' ophthalmopathy.

This clonotype turned up a few times. The chain is built from TRBV29-1 and TRBJ2-7, with TRBD2 as a possible D gene (6 bases). This CDR3 is built from 14 residues. Trimming took 7 bases from V and 0 from J, leaving 16 bases between them. Germline values: CDR1 SQVTM, CDR2 ANQGSEA. CDR3 in amino acids: CSATDYLGSYEQYF. The CDR3, as DNA: TGCAGCGCTACGGACTATTTGGGCTCCTACGAGCAGTACTTC.

This clonotype was picked up many times. This sequence joins TRBV20-1 and TRBJ1-2; TRBD1 is a possible D gene (5 bases). The CDR3 contains 14 residues. V gave up 6 bases and J gave up 2 bases, with 16 bases separating them. The V gene's germline CDR1 is DFQATT and CDR2 SNEGSKA (reference sequence). CDR3 loop: CSAPQRQLNYGYTF. Here the CDR3 DNA reads TGCAGTGCCCCCCAACGACAGTTGAACTATGGCTACACCTTC.

This clonotype has at least ten counts. The genes are TRBV29-1 and TRBJ1-4, with TRBD1 identical over 8 bases. Trimming took 4 bases from V and 8 from J; bases not matched to a gene: 3. There are 12 residues in the CDR3. In germline, CDR1 is SQVTM, CDR2 ANQGSEA. CDR3 amino acids: CSVGQGREKLFF. The CDR3 DNA sequence: TGCAGCGTTGGACAGGGGAGGGAAAAACTGTTTTTT.

The sample holds many counts of this clonotype. The chain couples TRBV12-3 or TRBV12-4 to TRBJ1-2, with TRBD1 matching 7 bases. Trimming at V came to 5 bases and at J to 2 bases, leaving 5 bases not matched to a gene. CDR3 length: 14 amino acids. CDR3 sequence: CASSHLTGNYGYTF. CDR3 DNA sequence: TGTGCCAGCAGTCACCTGACAGGGAACTATGGCTACACCTTC.

The chain couples TRBV5-1 to TRBJ1-2; 9 positions match TRBD1. J gave up 4 bases and V 1 base, and 5 bases lay outside the gene matches. Germline V CDR1 and CDR2: SGHRS, YFSETQ. The CDR3 sequence is 15 residues long. The CDR3 spells CASSLSLTGGYGYTF. In DNA, the CDR3 is TGCGCCAGCAGCTTGTCCCTGACAGGGGGCTATGGCTACACCTTC.

The table lists this clonotype with a few counts. This chain links TRBV18 with TRBJ2-7; TRBD1 aligns across 11 bases. Germline values: CDR1 KGHSH, CDR2 LQKENI. The CDR3 is 15 residues long. Trimming cost V 4 bases and J 5 bases; bases outside gene matches: 7. CDR3 amino acids: CASSRGTGGSDEQYF. DNA for the CDR3: TGTGCCAGCTCACGTGGGACAGGGGGAAGCGACGAGCAGTACTTC.

This clonotype appeared many times. The chain has TRBV6-1 and TRBJ1-2; TRBD1 is a possible D gene (6 bases). V lost 5 bases and J lost 5, with 21 bases in between. Per germline, CDR1 MNHNS and CDR2 SASEGT. This CDR3 is built from 16 residues. The CDR3 loop is CASSQQRGVGGYGYTF. CDR3 bases: TGTGCCAGCAGTCAGCAAAGGGGGGTCGGAGGGTATGGCTACACCTTC.

This clonotype was detected ten times or more. The J gene is TRBJ2-5, the V gene TRBV6-5; either TRBD1 or TRBD2 may supply D (6 bases each). This CDR3 is 15 amino acids long. The germline V gene has CDR1 MNHEY and CDR2 SVGAGI. Between the trimmed V and J ends, which lost 4 bases and 4 bases, there was a span of 16 bases. CDR3 in DNA: TGTGCCAGCAGTTGGGGGACGGAGGGGGTAGAGACCCAGTACTTC. Its protein product is CASSWGTEGVETQYF.

This clonotype was seen a handful of times. V and J are TRBV12-3 or TRBV12-4 and TRBJ2-2; perhaps TRBD2 as D (5 bases). V was pared by 1 base and J by 6 bases, with 12 bases between. The CDR3 has 15 amino acids. CDR3 region: CASSLGLAWAGELFF. CDR3 coding DNA: TGTGCCAGCAGTTTAGGGCTAGCTTGGGCCGGGGAGCTGTTTTTT.

This clonotype has ten or more counts. The chain links TRBV20-1 to TRBJ2-2, with unresolved D. V lost 5 bases to trimming and J lost 2 bases, with 9 bases between them. CDR1 and CDR2 from the germline V gene are DFQATT and SNEGSKA (reference sequence). The CDR3 extends over 13 amino acids. This CDR3 reads CSASDTNTGELFF. DNA of the CDR3: TGCAGTGCTTCCGACACCAACACCGGGGAGCTGTTTTTT.

This clonotype was seen ten or more times. This chain uses TRBV6-2 or TRBV6-3 with TRBJ2-7; 8 bases fit TRBD2. Germline V CDR1 and CDR2: MNHEY, SVGEGT. Unmatched junction bases numbered 10, after V lost 4 bases and J lost 2 bases. This CDR3 region has 16 residues. In nucleotides, the CDR3 is TGTGCCAGCAGTTCCCCCCATAGCGGGACCGCCTACGAGCAGTACTTC. Translating gives CASSSPHSGTAYEQYF.

In this sample, this clonotype turned up many times. The rearrangement uses TRBV12-3 or TRBV12-4 and TRBJ2-7; tentative D call: TRBD1 (5 bases). Trimming took off 7 bases at V and 1 base at J, with 11 bases between the two ends. The CDR3 length is 13 residues. In DNA, the CDR3 is TGTGCCAGCACCCCCAGGGCTTCCTACGAGCAGTACTTC. Translation gives CASTPRASYEQYF.

This clonotype was detected ten times or more. CDR3 residues: CAWSEMNTEAFF. DNA for the CDR3: TGTGCCTGGAGTGAGATGAACACTGAAGCTTTCTTT. The gene calls are TRBV30 and TRBJ1-1; D unresolved. The CDR3 has 12 residues. V lost 1 base and J lost 0, with 3 bases in between. Germline CDR1 reads GTSNPN; CDR2 reads SVGIG (reference sequence).

J is TRBJ1-5 and V is TRBV19, with D possibly matching TRBD1 (6 bases). The germline V gene has CDR1 LNHDA and CDR2 SQIVND (reference sequence). CDR3 size: 16 residues. Trimming left V 6 bases short and J 6 bases short, with 21 bases between. The CDR3 spells CASRKGGIKVAQPQHF. The CDR3 DNA follows: TGTGCCAGTAGAAAAGGGGGGATTAAAGTGGCTCAGCCCCAGCATTTT.

This clonotype was found many times. This sequence joins TRBV27 and TRBJ2-7, with D tentatively TRBD1 (6 bases). This CDR3 region has 14 residues. Germline CDR1 is MNHEY and CDR2 is SMNVEV (reference sequence). Trimming cost V 4 bases and J 2 bases, with 12 bases left between them. The CDR3, as DNA: TGTGCCAGCAGTTCAACAGGGATTCCCTACGAGCAGTACTTC. Protein: CASSSTGIPYEQYF.

V usage is TRBV3-1 and J usage is TRBJ1-1; D possibly corresponds to TRBD1 (6 bases). Germline loops: CDR1 LGHDT, CDR2 YNNKEL (reference sequence). The CDR3 length is 12 residues. V was clipped by 2 bases and J by 9 bases, with 10 bases between them. CDR3 region: CASSQSQGKAFF. The CDR3 DNA reads as TGTGCCAGCAGCCAAAGTCAGGGGAAAGCTTTCTTT.